The clone carrying this TCR beta chain has more than one count but fewer than ten. CDR3 length: 15 residues. Per the germline V gene, CDR1 is SGHNT and CDR2 is YENEEA. The germline V and J ends were trimmed by 5 bases and 4 bases, with 14 bases remaining between them. The data stem from a study of blood T cell repertoires in COVID-19. In the study overall: Samples representing acute and convalescent COVID-19 were sourced from the United States, Italy and Spain. The cDNA or gDNA used as material had been derived from T cells, B-cell-depleted T cells, or PBMCs.

Authors' methods: Reference gene primer amplification gave nucleated cell count estimates. TCRdb's table, derived via immunoSEQ multiplex PCR, lists solely in-frame clones and lacks some. The DNA was the basis for D and trimming; V, J and clone size are from that table. The sample lists 83,000 or so clones; approximately 82% were seen once. This sequence originates from a human donor in a cohort sampled during active COVID-19. The sequencing input was peripheral blood. The chain is built from TRBV11-3 and TRBJ2-2; D call uncertain. CDR3 sequence (DNA): TGTGCCAGCAGCCCACTTGGTTCGTCCACCGGGGAGCTGTTTTTT. Translated: CASSPLGSSTGELFF.